This TCR beta chain originates from a study of cytomegalovirus exposure and HLA in healthy donors. The PCR was carried out with 60 Vbeta primers and 13 Jbeta primers. The method was immunoSEQ multiplex PCR; TCRdb's version includes in-frame clones alone and lacks a portion of them. Of a few hundred thousand clones in the sample, under 80% were seen once. Study results and limitations: Later work associated 16,951 TCR beta sequences with HLA alleles at 0.05 false discovery rate. Association of a missense DCLRE1C variant with TCR beta V- and J-gene trimming was reported in a later analysis.

With regard to this clone: What it recognizes is unknown.

V was cut by 5 bases and J by 2 bases, with 16 bases left in between. Germline loops: CDR1 SGHRS, CDR2 YFSETQ. CDR3 length: 15 amino acids. This clonotype was sampled from a female donor in good health and CMV-seronegative. The V and J genes are TRBV5-1 and TRBJ2-5, with D possibly being TRBD1 (6 bases). The sample taken for sequencing was PBMCs. The CDR3 is CASSWLGADQETQYF. CDR3 bases: TGCGCCAGCAGTTGGCTGGGGGCAGATCAAGAGACCCAGTACTTC.